This T cell receptor beta chain is drawn from a study of shared clonotypes between healthy human individuals. Profiling relied on immunoSEQ multiplex PCR, and the TCRdb table lists in-frame clones only, not all of them. The sample contains roughly 2.5 million clones, just over 90% of which appear only once. The sample consisted of naive CD4+ T cells sorted from blood. Specified subset: CD45RA+ positively selected. This receptor was obtained from a man aged 18 to 29 in good health.

CDR3 sequence reads: CASSLGERSGANVLTF. The CDR3 DNA reads as TGTGCCAGCAGCTTAGGGGAAAGGTCTGGGGCCAACGTCCTGACTTTC. This sequence joins TRBV7-2 and TRBJ2-6; no firm D call. The CDR3 has 16 amino acids. Germline loops: CDR1 SGHTA, CDR2 FQGNSA. V was trimmed by 1 base and J by 1 base, leaving 8 bases between them.